This TCR beta chain was captured by sequencing in a study of glioma-infiltrating T cells. V shed 3 bases and J 9 bases; nucleotides not matched to a gene: 16. Germline loops: CDR1 MDHEN, CDR2 SYDVKM. The CDR3 totals 18 residues. Using RNA template, CDR3s of TCR alpha and beta were amplified with iRepertoire arm-PCR. Via MiXCR, TCRdb re-called the multiplex PCR reads, giving one row per CDR3 protein. Of more than 350,000 distinct CDR3 sequences detected, about two fifths appear once; the ten largest clones hold more than 10%. Sequenced: glioma tissue, nonneoplastic brain tissue, or PBMCs (not recorded which). The chain links TRBV28 to TRBJ2-1, with 11 bases lining up with TRBD2. This TCR was sampled from a human donor with low-grade glioma or glioblastoma, undergoing nonglioma brain surgery, or in good health (not recorded which). This CDR3 is CASSFVPVWLAGGGEQFF. CDR3 DNA: TGTGCCAGCAGTTTTGTGCCGGTTTGGCTAGCGGGAGGAGGTGAGCAGTTCTTC.